The 32 T cell receptor beta chains below come from one sample, sequenced in a study of T-cell reconstitution after alpha-beta-depleted transplantation in children. Unique molecular identifiers were built into the TCRbeta library. TCRdb recomputed calls from the PCR reads with MiXCR, one row per CDR3 protein. The sample has about 210,000 distinct CDR3 sequences; roughly 15% are singletons. The sequences come from PBMCs, mostly from graft donor cells, collected 360 days after TCRalphabeta/CD19-depleted stem cell transplant. These receptors came from a male patient between 2 and 10 years old who had a stem cell transplant for acute lymphoblastic leukemia, so the T cells may come from the graft donor.

CDR3 DNA: TGTGCCAGCAGTCCGGGGACTAGCGGGACCCGGAGATATAGGACCCAGTACTTC. It encodes CASSPGTSGTRRYRTQYF. This chain joins TRBV5-6 and TRBJ2-5, with 13 bases aligning to TRBD2. V was clipped by 5 bases and J by 7 bases; unmatched bases: 17. Per the germline V gene, CDR1 is SGHDT and CDR2 is YYEEEE. The CDR3 is 18 residues long.

This clonotype has only a few counts. This chain uses TRBV27 with TRBJ2-4; D assignment may be TRBD1 or TRBD2 (5 bases each). The V gene's germline CDR1 is MNHEY and CDR2 SMNVEV (reference sequence). The CDR3 totals 14 residues. V was pared by 8 bases and J by 2 bases, with 13 bases between. The CDR3: CASRDLGPKNIQYF. DNA for the CDR3: TGTGCCAGCCGGGATTTGGGACCCAAAAACATTCAGTACTTC.

The chain recombines TRBV5-1 with TRBJ1-1; TRBD1 is a possible D gene (6 bases). Germline-derived CDR1 and CDR2 are SGHRS and YFSETQ. The CDR3 is 15 residues long. The germline V and J ends were trimmed by 1 base and 2 bases, with 12 bases remaining between them. CDR3 nucleotides: TGCGCCAGCAGCTTGATTCGGGGGGCCAACACTGAAGCTTTCTTT. It is translated as CASSLIRGANTEAFF. The variable domain in full, with the rest retrieved from reference TRBV5-1 and TRBJ1-1, is KAGVTQTPRYLIKTRGQQVTLSCSPISGHRSVSWYQQTPGQGLQFLFEYFSETQRNKGNFPGRFSGRQFSNSRSEMNVSTLELGDSALYLCASSLIRGANTEAFFGQGTRLTVV.

This chain uses TRBV30 with TRBJ2-7; 8 bases align to TRBD1. CDR1 is GTSNPN, CDR2 SVGIG, per germline (reference sequence). The CDR3 has 13 residues. V lost 2 bases and J lost 7; bases outside the gene matches: 7. In DNA form, the CDR3 reads TGTGCCTGGAGTCGGGACAGGCTACGGGAGCAGTACTTC. The encoded protein is CAWSRDRLREQYF.

This clonotype was counted ten times or more. The V and J genes are TRBV27 and TRBJ2-1; TRBD1 aligns across 12 bases. V was clipped by 6 bases and J by 8 bases; unmatched bases: 8. The CDR3 loop spans 15 amino acids. The germline CDR1 and CDR2 sequences are MNHEY and SMNVEV (reference sequence). The CDR3 protein is CASRSGTGGLDEQFF. The CDR3 DNA is TGTGCCAGCAGATCAGGGACAGGGGGCCTAGATGAGCAGTTCTTC.

This clonotype was seen only a few times. V gene TRBV10-3 combines with J gene TRBJ2-1; 11 bases map to TRBD1. The CDR3 is 17 amino acids. The V gene end was trimmed by 10 bases and the J gene end by 6 bases; junction bases not matched to a gene: 17. CDR1 and CDR2 from the germline V gene are ENHRY and SYGVKD. CDR3 loop: CATEPDGGGTGGNEQFF. The CDR3 coding sequence is TGTGCCACGGAGCCCGACGGAGGAGGGACAGGGGGCAATGAGCAGTTCTTC.

The chain uses TRBV6-2 or TRBV6-3 and TRBJ1-2; 7 nucleotides agree with TRBD1. The CDR3 covers 16 residues. V was pared by 2 bases and J by 5 bases, with 11 bases of the junction left unmatched. Germline-derived CDR1 and CDR2 are MNHEY and SVGEGT. CDR3 sequence: CASSYRSRGSDYGYTF. In DNA, the CDR3 is TGTGCCAGCAGTTACAGATCCAGGGGGTCTGATTATGGCTACACCTTC.

The V gene is TRBV6-1, the J gene TRBJ2-2; D tentatively reads TRBD1 or TRBD2 (5 bases each). The CDR3 is 14 amino acids. The germline V gene encodes CDR1 MNHNS and CDR2 SASEGT. V was pared by 8 bases and J by 6 bases, with 16 bases between. The CDR3 DNA is TGTGCCAGCGGCCGGGAAAAGGGGTCCGGGGAGCTGTTTTTT. Protein: CASGREKGSGELFF.

CDR3 DNA: TGTGCCAGCAGGAAACACGGGACTAGCGATTTATTGTACCAAGAGACCCAGTACTTC. It specifies CASRKHGTSDLLYQETQYF. This sequence joins TRBV2 and TRBJ2-5; 10 bases are shared with TRBD2. This CDR3 is 19 amino acids long. Germline-derived CDR1 and CDR2 are SNHLY and FYNNEI. Trimming took 6 bases from V and 0 from J; bases not matched to a gene: 16.

This clonotype was picked up a small number of times. The genes are TRBV6-5 and TRBJ2-3; 8 positions agree with TRBD2. Germline lookup yields CDR1 MNHEY and CDR2 SVGAGI. The V and J ends lost 1 base and 2 bases, in that order; junction bases with no gene match: 8. The CDR3 totals 17 residues. The CDR3 DNA sequence: TGTGCCAGCAGTTACTTGTCGGGGGGGTTCCCCACAGATACGCAGTATTTT. It yields the protein CASSYLSGGFPTDTQYF.

CDR3 DNA: TGTGCCAGCAGCCTGAAGGGACAGGGGCCTTTGGATGGCTACACCTTC. Protein sequence: CASSLKGQGPLDGYTF. The chain employs TRBV4-2 and TRBJ1-2; 10 nucleotides match TRBD1. Germline CDR1 is LGHNA and CDR2 is YNFKEQ. The CDR3 spans 16 residues. Losses at the gene ends were 4 bases for V and 6 bases for J; bases not matched to a gene: 11.

This clonotype has more than one count but fewer than ten. This rearrangement joins TRBV20-1 to TRBJ2-1, with unresolved D. This CDR3 spans 9 amino acids. CDR1 and CDR2 from the germline V gene are DFQATT and SNEGSKA (reference sequence). The CDR3 DNA reads TGCAGCGCGCACAATGAGCAGTTCTTC. This sequence encodes CSAHNEQFF.

The V and J genes are TRBV30 and TRBJ2-3; tentative D call: TRBD2 (5 bases). Germline CDR1 reads GTSNPN; CDR2 reads SVGIG (reference sequence). The CDR3 runs to 15 residues. The V gene lost 1 base and the J gene lost 6 bases, with 17 bases spanning the gap. The CDR3 DNA follows: TGTGCCTGGAGTGGATGGCCCAACGGCGGGGATACGCAGTATTTT. It is translated as CAWSGWPNGGDTQYF.

This clonotype was seen a handful of times. J is TRBJ2-7 and V is TRBV11-2, with TRBD2 identical over 12 bases. J was trimmed by 3 bases and V by 1 base; bases with no gene match: 10. CDR1 is SGHAT, CDR2 FQNNGV, per germline. This CDR3 contains 18 residues. CDR3 loop: CASSLVVGGLAGFYEQYF. The CDR3 bases are TGTGCCAGCAGCTTAGTGGTCGGAGGACTAGCGGGGTTCTACGAGCAGTACTTC.

The rearrangement uses TRBV12-3 or TRBV12-4 and TRBJ1-4, with D unresolved. The CDR3 has 14 residues. V was cut by 2 bases and J by 5 bases, with 9 bases left in between. CDR3 bases: TGTGCCAGCAGTTTACACGCGGGGAATGAAAAACTGTTTTTT. As protein: CASSLHAGNEKLFF.

The genes are TRBV7-2 and TRBJ2-1; maybe TRBD1 (6 bases). Deletions cut 1 base from V and 3 bases from J, with 10 bases between. The CDR3 extends over 15 amino acids. Germline V gene data show CDR1 as SGHTA and CDR2 as FQGNSA. The CDR3 DNA reads TGTGCCAGCAGCTTAGAAGGGACATACTACAATGAGCAGTTCTTC. This gives the protein CASSLEGTYYNEQFF.

This clonotype was counted at least ten times. The chain links TRBV12-3 or TRBV12-4 to TRBJ2-5; perhaps D is TRBD1 or TRBD2 (5 bases each). This CDR3 spans 14 amino acids. V was shortened by 2 bases and J by 5 bases, with 12 bases between the two germline ends. CDR3 coding DNA: TGTGCCAGCAGTTTACTCCGGGGCCAGGAGACCCAGTACTTC. Translating gives CASSLLRGQETQYF.

This clonotype has more than one count but fewer than ten. The V call is TRBV7-2, the J call TRBJ1-1; 7 positions match TRBD1. The J segment lost 4 bases and the V segment lost 5 bases, leaving 7 bases of the junction unmatched. Germline assignment: CDR1 SGHTA and CDR2 FQGNSA. The CDR3 has 14 residues. CDR3 amino acids: CASSHPAGGTEAFF. Written as DNA, the CDR3 is TGTGCCAGCAGCCACCCGGCAGGGGGCACTGAAGCTTTCTTT.

This clonotype showed up many times. This sequence joins TRBV5-1 and TRBJ1-2, with TRBD1 identical over 7 bases. The CDR3 sequence is 13 residues long. Germline CDR1 SGHRS, CDR2 YFSETQ. The ends lost 1 base at V and 6 bases at J; junction bases unmatched: 3. The CDR3 loop reads CASSLTGENGYTF. CDR3 nucleotides: TGCGCCAGCAGCTTGACAGGGGAGAATGGCTACACCTTC.

This clonotype was counted between two and nine times. The chain uses TRBV2 and TRBJ2-4; no firm D call. This CDR3 comprises 13 residues. Germline CDR1 SNHLY, CDR2 FYNNEI. V gave up 0 bases and J gave up 6 bases, with 6 bases separating them. For the CDR3, the DNA is TGTGCCAGCAGTGAAGCGCTTAGAAACATTCAGTACTTC. Its translation is CASSEALRNIQYF.

V gene TRBV27 combines with J gene TRBJ2-2, with 10 positions matching TRBD1. The germline V gene has CDR1 MNHEY and CDR2 SMNVEV (reference sequence). The CDR3 runs 14 residues. V trimming: 6 bases; J trimming: 6 bases; junction bases outside the gene matches: 4. CDR3 DNA sequence: TGTGCCAGCAGGACAGGGGGCCGTGCCGGGGAGCTGTTTTTT. This codes for CASRTGGRAGELFF.

The chain employs TRBV2 and TRBJ2-7; D perhaps matches TRBD2 (7 bases). Trimming pared 8 bases from V and 2 bases from J, leaving 16 bases between. CDR3 length equals 14 residues. Germline lookup yields CDR1 SNHLY and CDR2 FYNNEI. The CDR3 DNA reads TGTGCCAGCGCCTGGGGAGGGGGGACCTACGAGCAGTACTTC. It is translated as CASAWGGGTYEQYF. The entire variable domain, with the rest obtained from reference TRBV2 and TRBJ2-7, is as follows: EPEVTQTPSHQVTQMGQEVILRCVPISNHLYFYWYRQILGQKVEFLVSFYNNEISEKSEIFDDQFSVERPDGSNFTLKIRSTKLEDSAMYFCASAWGGGTYEQYFGPGTRLTVT.

This clonotype showed up just a few times. The chain couples TRBV4-1 to TRBJ2-7, with a tentative D call TRBD2 (6 bases). There are 17 residues in the CDR3. Per the germline V gene, CDR1 is MGHRA and CDR2 is YSYEKL. Between the trimmed V and J ends, which lost 3 bases and 1 base, there was a span of 19 bases. The CDR3 DNA follows: TGCGCCAGCAGCCAGGCCCAGGGACTGACCCAATCCTACGAGCAGTACTTC. Encoded protein: CASSQAQGLTQSYEQYF.

J is TRBJ1-2 and V is TRBV7-2, with TRBD1 identical over 7 bases. The CDR3 is made up of 14 amino acids. From germline, CDR1 is SGHTA and CDR2 FQGNSA. V was clipped by 5 bases and J by 4 bases; unmatched bases: 7. The chain's CDR3 is CASSPGTVIYGYTF. In DNA form, the CDR3 reads TGTGCCAGCAGCCCTGGGACAGTAATCTATGGCTACACCTTC.

The chain carries TRBV19 and TRBJ2-3; D gene uncertain. Germline loops: CDR1 LNHDA, CDR2 SQIVND (reference sequence). The CDR3 extends over 15 amino acids. Trimming removed 5 bases at V and 2 bases at J, with 14 bases between. As DNA, the CDR3 is TGTGCCAGTAGTCCCCGGCACTCATTCACAGATACGCAGTATTTT. This encodes CASSPRHSFTDTQYF. The whole variable domain, remainder taken from reference TRBV19 and TRBJ2-3, is DGGITQSPKYLFRKEGQNVTLSCEQNLNHDAMYWYRQDPGQGLRLIYYSQIVNDFQKGDIAEGYSVSREKKESFPLTVTSAQKNPTAFYLCASSPRHSFTDTQYFGPGTRLTVL.

This clonotype was picked up a small number of times. V gene TRBV5-6 combines with J gene TRBJ2-1, with TRBD2 identical over 14 bases. This CDR3 spans 19 amino acids. Germline CDR1 reads SGHDT; CDR2 reads YYEEEE. The V segment lost 0 bases and the J segment 0 bases; nucleotides outside the gene matches: 5. The CDR3 DNA sequence: TGTGCCAGCAGCTTGGTCGGACTAGCGGGGGGCTTCTCCTACAATGAGCAGTTCTTC. Its translation is CASSLVGLAGGFSYNEQFF.

There are a few counts of this clonotype. The DNA of the CDR3 is TGTGCCAGCAGTTTAGCCGTGGTGGGCTGGGAGACCCAGTACTTC. It specifies CASSLAVVGWETQYF. The chain uses TRBV12-3 or TRBV12-4 and TRBJ2-5; D is ambiguous. This CDR3 is 15 amino acids long. Trimming stripped 0 bases from V and 5 bases from J, with 13 bases between.

The table lists this clonotype with many counts. The rearrangement links TRBV20-1 to TRBJ2-7, with a possible D match to TRBD2 (5 bases). Germline-derived CDR1 and CDR2 are DFQATT and SNEGSKA (reference sequence). This CDR3 has 13 amino acids. Trimming took 6 bases from V and 0 from J, leaving 12 bases between them. CDR3: CSAHGVSSYEQYF. CDR3 nucleotides: TGCAGTGCCCACGGGGTCAGCTCCTACGAGCAGTACTTC.

This clonotype was recorded a few times. The chain combines TRBV5-1 with TRBJ1-2; D is ambiguous. With 5 bases removed from V and 2 bases from J, the gap between germline ends came to 13 bases. The CDR3 is 14 amino acids. Germline V gene data show CDR1 as SGHRS and CDR2 as YFSETQ. The CDR3, as DNA: TGCGCCAGCAGTCGAGGACGGATAAACTATGGCTACACCTTC. Its translation is CASSRGRINYGYTF.

The chain recombines TRBV27 with TRBJ1-1; D is unclear. This CDR3 is 11 amino acids long. V was pared by 8 bases and J by 1 base, with 5 bases between. Germline lookup yields CDR1 MNHEY and CDR2 SMNVEV (reference sequence). The CDR3 region is CASCKNTEAFF. CDR3 coding DNA: TGTGCCAGCTGCAAGAACACTGAAGCTTTCTTT.

This clonotype turned up a few times. The gene calls are TRBV29-1 and TRBJ2-5, with 8 nucleotides matching TRBD1. The CDR3 covers 13 residues. V shed 4 bases, J shed 5 bases, and the junction held 6 bases outside the gene matches. Germline V gene lookup returns CDR1 SQVTM and CDR2 ANQGSEA. CDR3 sequence reads: CSVGRGRSETQYF. CDR3 DNA sequence: TGCAGCGTTGGCAGGGGGCGCAGCGAGACCCAGTACTTC.

This clonotype showed up many times. V and J are TRBV29-1 and TRBJ1-2, with 7 bases lining up with TRBD1. After removal of 3 bases from V and 4 bases from J, the junction contained 8 bases not matched to a gene. Germline CDR1 SQVTM, CDR2 ANQGSEA. The CDR3 is 14 residues long. The CDR3 protein is CSVEQTGIGYGYTF. The CDR3 DNA follows: TGCAGCGTTGAGCAGACAGGGATCGGCTATGGCTACACCTTC.